This TCR beta chain appears in the sequencing data of a study of T cells in Graves' hyperthyroidism and ophthalmopathy. Turning to the study itself: Before any treatment, at initial diagnosis, peripheral blood was collected.

Germline V gene sequence: CDR1 MDHEN, CDR2 SYDVKM. Germline trimming cut 7 bases from V and 6 bases from J; bases unmatched to any gene: 10. This CDR3 contains 14 residues. Whole-study findings and limits: Appearing also in blood were most of the thyroid clonotypes expanded above 0.001.

This clonotype occurred a few times. Its antigen is unidentified. Lactation, pregnancy, other autoimmune disease or uncontrolled infection led to exclusion of patients. The study based diagnoses on clinical symptoms, serum thyroxine and TRAb, thyroid ultrasound and orbital computed tomography. The TCR beta CDR3 regions underwent amplification using RNA transcripts as the source. A set of HTBI primers served as the primers for a first-round RT-PCR of the TCR CDR3. TCRdb redid the calling of the multiplex PCR reads with MiXCR, one entry per CDR3 protein. The table has about 34,000 distinct CDR3 sequences, approximately 52% seen once.

This TCR was sampled from a woman in her thirties or forties with Graves' ophthalmopathy. The V and J genes are TRBV28 and TRBJ1-1; 8 bases fit TRBD1. What was sequenced was blood. This chain's CDR3 is CASTTGQGYSEAFF. For the CDR3, the DNA is TGTGCCAGCACCACCGGACAGGGCTATTCTGAAGCTTTCTTT.